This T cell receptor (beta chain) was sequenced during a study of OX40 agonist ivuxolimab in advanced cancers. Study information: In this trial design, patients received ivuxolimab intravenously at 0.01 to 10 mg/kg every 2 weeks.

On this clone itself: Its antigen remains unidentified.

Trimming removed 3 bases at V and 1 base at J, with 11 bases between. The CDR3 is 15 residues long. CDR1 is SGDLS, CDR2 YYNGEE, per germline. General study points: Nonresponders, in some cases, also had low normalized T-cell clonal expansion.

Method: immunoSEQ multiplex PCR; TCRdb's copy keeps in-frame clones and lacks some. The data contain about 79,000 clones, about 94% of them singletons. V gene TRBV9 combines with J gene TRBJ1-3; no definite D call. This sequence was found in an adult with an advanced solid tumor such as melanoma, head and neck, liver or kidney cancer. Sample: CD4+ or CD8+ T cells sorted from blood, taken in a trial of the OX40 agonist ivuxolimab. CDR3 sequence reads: CASSGNLSSGNTIYF. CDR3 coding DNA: TGTGCCAGCAGCGGGAACCTTAGTTCTGGAAACACCATATATTTT.